These 20 T cell receptor beta chains originate from one sample sequenced in a study of shared clonotypes between healthy human individuals. Generated by immunoSEQ multiplex PCR, the TCRdb table keeps only in-frame clones and is missing some. The sample consists of about 600,000 clones, around 97% of them appearing once. Sequenced: naive CD4+ T cells sorted from blood. This sample's subset: CD45RA+ positively selected. The receptors stem from a woman aged 30 to 39 in good health.

The rearrangement uses TRBV2 and TRBJ2-3; D is unresolved. V was shortened by 3 bases and J by 6 bases, with 16 bases between the two germline ends. This CDR3 spans 15 amino acids. In germline, CDR1 is SNHLY, CDR2 FYNNEI. The CDR3 DNA follows: TGTGCCAGCAGTGAGCTGGGTCTTAAGGCGGATACGCAGTATTTT. Its translation: CASSELGLKADTQYF.

The V gene is TRBV25-1, the J gene TRBJ2-5, with D possibly being TRBD1 or TRBD2 (7 bases each). CDR3 size: 18 residues. From germline, CDR1 is MGHDK and CDR2 SYGVNS. Trimming pared 2 bases from V and 2 bases from J, leaving 21 bases between. CDR3 loop: CASSEPQGGLAGQETQYF. The CDR3 nucleotides are TGTGCCAGCAGTGAACCCCAGGGGGGGTTAGCAGGTCAAGAGACCCAGTACTTC. Combining the CDR3 with reference TRBV25-1 and TRBJ2-5 gives the whole variable domain EADIYQTPRYLVIGTGKKITLECSQTMGHDKMYWYQQDPGMELHLIHYSYGVNSTEKGDLSSESTVSRIRTEHFPLTLESARPSHTSQYLCASSEPQGGLAGQETQYFGPGTRLLVL.

The chain links TRBV5-6 to TRBJ2-3, with 7 bases fitting TRBD2. CDR1 is SGHDT, CDR2 YYEEEE, per germline. V lost 4 bases, J lost 1 base, and 15 bases stayed unmatched. The CDR3 runs 18 residues. The CDR3 is CASSLLDRGGRGTDTQYF. In DNA form, the CDR3 reads TGTGCCAGCAGCCTGTTAGACCGCGGCGGGAGAGGCACAGATACGCAGTATTTT.

This chain joins TRBV6-1 and TRBJ1-5; D may be TRBD1 (6 bases). The V end was cut by 2 bases, the J end by 7 bases, with 12 bases between. There are 14 residues in the CDR3. CDR1 MNHNS and CDR2 SASEGT come from the germline V gene. In nucleotides, the CDR3 is TGTGCCAGCAGTGAAAGGGGGAATCGGCAGCCCCAGCATTTT. Its protein is CASSERGNRQPQHF.

The gene calls are TRBV28 and TRBJ2-1; unclear D gene. The V gene lost 3 bases and the J gene lost 0 bases, with 9 bases spanning the gap. The CDR3 is 15 amino acids. The germline CDR1 and CDR2 sequences are MDHEN and SYDVKM. The CDR3, as DNA: TGTGCCAGCAGTTTCCCAGACGGCTCCTACAATGAGCAGTTCTTC. Protein sequence: CASSFPDGSYNEQFF.

This rearrangement joins TRBV10-2 to TRBJ1-1; 8 bases match TRBD1. V trimming: 6 bases; J trimming: 1 base; junction bases outside the gene matches: 4. The CDR3 is made up of 14 amino acids. Germline-derived CDR1 and CDR2 are WSHSY and SAAADI. CDR3 amino acids: CASRQGVSNTEAFF. CDR3 DNA sequence: TGCGCCAGCAGACAGGGGGTGTCGAACACTGAAGCTTTCTTT.

The J gene is TRBJ2-3, the V gene TRBV4-1, with 15 bases matching TRBD2. Germline V gene data show CDR1 as MGHRA and CDR2 as YSYEKL. This CDR3 has 20 residues. V was pared by 0 bases and J by 2 bases, with 9 bases of the junction left unmatched. CDR3 nucleotides: TGCGCCAGCAGCCAAGAAGGTTGGACTAGCGGGAGGGTAATCACAGATACGCAGTATTTT. Its translation is CASSQEGWTSGRVITDTQYF.

This chain joins TRBV6-5 and TRBJ1-2; D is unresolved. The CDR3 totals 12 residues. Germline V gene sequence: CDR1 MNHEY, CDR2 SVGAGI. Trimming shortened V by 4 bases and J by 10 bases, and 13 bases separated the two germline ends. The DNA for the CDR3 is TGTGCCAGCAGTTCTAACAGTCTTTTCTACACCTTC. The encoded protein is CASSSNSLFYTF.

V is TRBV7-9 and J is TRBJ2-5, with 7 bases fitting TRBD2. The J call is doubtful: the DNA matches TRBJ2-7 better. The CDR3 length is 12 residues. Looked up from germline, CDR1 is SEHNR and CDR2 is FQNEAQ (reference sequence). For the CDR3, the DNA is TGTGCCAGCACTAGCGGTCCCTACGAGCAGTACTTC. Amino acid sequence: CASTSGPYEQYF.

V and J are TRBV12-5 and TRBJ2-1; the D gene is possibly TRBD1 (5 bases). V lost 0 bases, J lost 6 bases, and 18 bases lay in between. Germline V lookup: CDR1 LGHNT, CDR2 FRNRAP. The CDR3 is 17 amino acids. DNA for the CDR3: TGTGCTAGTGGTTTGGTTGGTTTTTCAGGGTGGGGCAATGAGCAGTTCTTC. Translated: CASGLVGFSGWGNEQFF.

The rearrangement links TRBV19 to TRBJ1-2; 9 bases agree with TRBD1. V was pared by 5 bases and J by 4 bases, with 8 bases of the junction left unmatched. Germline CDR1 is LNHDA and CDR2 is SQIVND (reference sequence). The CDR3 spans 15 residues. This CDR3 reads CASSGTGGSGYGYTF. DNA for the CDR3: TGTGCCAGTAGTGGAACAGGGGGCTCTGGCTATGGCTACACCTTC.

V and J are TRBV15 and TRBJ1-2, with TRBD1 matching 9 bases. Trimming cost V 1 base and J 4 bases; bases outside gene matches: 4. The CDR3 length is 15 residues. Germline V gene lookup returns CDR1 LNHNV and CDR2 YYDKDF (reference sequence). Written as DNA, the CDR3 is TGTGCCACCAGCAGAGTCGGGACAGGGCTCTATGGCTACACCTTC. Protein: CATSRVGTGLYGYTF.

The chain links TRBV5-1 to TRBJ1-1, with D unresolved. The CDR3 consists of 13 residues. CDR1 SGHRS and CDR2 YFSETQ come from the germline V gene. V was clipped by 4 bases and J by 0 bases, with 7 bases between them. Here the CDR3 reads CASSEELNTEAFF. The DNA of the CDR3 is TGCGCCAGCAGCGAAGAACTGAACACTGAAGCTTTCTTT.

The V and J genes are TRBV11-3 and TRBJ2-7; D remains unclear. This CDR3 is 14 amino acids long. CDR1 is SGHNT and CDR2 is YENEEA in the germline V gene. V lost 4 bases and J 5 bases, leaving 15 bases between the germline ends. In nucleotides, the CDR3 is TGTGCCAGCAGCTCAGACCACAATGCCCACGAGCAGTACTTC. Translation gives CASSSDHNAHEQYF.

This chain links TRBV29-1 with TRBJ1-1, with a possible D match to TRBD1 (5 bases). The germline gives CDR1 SQVTM, CDR2 ANQGSEA. The CDR3 loop spans 13 amino acids. The V gene lost 7 bases and the J gene lost 1 base, with 13 bases spanning the gap. The CDR3 DNA is TGCAGCGCCCGGGGCAAGCGGAACACTGAAGCTTTCTTT. It translates to CSARGKRNTEAFF. Complete variable domain (other parts from reference TRBV29-1 and TRBJ1-1): SAVISQKPSRDICQRGTSLTIQCQVDSQVTMMFWYRQQPGQSLTLIATANQGSEATYESGFVIDKFPISRPNLTFSTLTVSNMSPEDSSIYLCSARGKRNTEAFFGQGTRLTVV.

The V and J genes are TRBV14 and TRBJ2-3; 8 nucleotides line up with TRBD2. Germline CDR1 and CDR2: SGHDN and FVKESK. J lost 0 bases, V lost 1 base, and 6 bases had no gene match. The CDR3 consists of 17 residues. CDR3 region: CASSQGVRGDSTDTQYF. CDR3 DNA sequence: TGTGCCAGCAGCCAAGGGGTGCGGGGGGATAGCACAGATACGCAGTATTTT.

The chain recombines TRBV27 with TRBJ2-1; D is ambiguous. The germline V gene encodes CDR1 MNHEY and CDR2 SMNVEV (reference sequence). V was cut by 0 bases and J by 2 bases, with 5 bases left in between. The CDR3 is 14 residues long. The DNA of the CDR3 is TGTGCCAGCAGTTTATCTTGGGCCTACAATGAGCAGTTCTTC. Protein: CASSLSWAYNEQFF.

The chain combines TRBV15 with TRBJ1-5; 7 bases line up with TRBD1. The V gene end was trimmed by 0 bases and the J gene end by 3 bases; junction bases not matched to a gene: 11. CDR1 LNHNV and CDR2 YYDKDF come from the germline V gene (reference sequence). The CDR3 is 18 amino acids. CDR3 DNA: TGTGCCACCAGCAGAGATTTGATGTTTGGGACAGACAATCAGCCCCAGCATTTT. Encoded protein: CATSRDLMFGTDNQPQHF.

The gene calls are TRBV25-1 and TRBJ2-6; unclear D gene. Between the trimmed V and J ends, which lost 1 base and 1 base, there was a span of 14 bases. The CDR3 runs to 18 residues. CDR1 MGHDK and CDR2 SYGVNS come from the germline V gene. The CDR3 nucleotides are TGTGCCAGCAGTGAATTAAGGGCAGGAGAGTCTGGGGCCAACGTCCTGACTTTC. Translated, it gives CASSELRAGESGANVLTF.

This clone showed up just once. The chain joins TRBV7-3 to TRBJ2-1; 12 nucleotides agree with TRBD2. CDR1 and CDR2 (germline): SGHTA, FQGTGA. V trimming: 5 bases; J trimming: 8 bases; junction bases outside the gene matches: 7. This CDR3 is 15 amino acids long. CDR3 amino acids: CASSPRLAGVDEQFF. CDR3 DNA: TGTGCCAGCAGCCCTCGACTAGCGGGAGTCGATGAGCAGTTCTTC.